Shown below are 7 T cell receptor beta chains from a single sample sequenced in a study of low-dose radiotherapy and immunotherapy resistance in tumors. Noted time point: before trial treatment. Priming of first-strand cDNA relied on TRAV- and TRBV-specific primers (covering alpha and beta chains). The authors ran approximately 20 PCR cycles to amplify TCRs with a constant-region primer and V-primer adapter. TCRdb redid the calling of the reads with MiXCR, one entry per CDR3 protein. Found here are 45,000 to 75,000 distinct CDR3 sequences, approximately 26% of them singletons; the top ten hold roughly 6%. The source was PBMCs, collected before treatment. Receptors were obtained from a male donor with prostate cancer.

CDR3 residues: CSAVQGNQPQHF. The DNA of the CDR3 is TGCAGTGCTGTACAGGGAAATCAGCCCCAGCATTTT. The V gene is TRBV20-1, the J gene TRBJ1-5, with a weak D call TRBD1 (6 bases). Between the trimmed V and J ends, which lost 5 bases and 4 bases, there was a span of 9 bases. Germline V gene data show CDR1 as DFQATT and CDR2 as SNEGSKA (reference sequence). The CDR3 runs 12 residues.

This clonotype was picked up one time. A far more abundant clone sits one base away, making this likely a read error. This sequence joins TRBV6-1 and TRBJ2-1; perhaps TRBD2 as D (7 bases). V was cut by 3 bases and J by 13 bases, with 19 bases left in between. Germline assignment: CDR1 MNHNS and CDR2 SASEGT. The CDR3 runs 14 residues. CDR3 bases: TGTGCCAGCAGTGAGGGAGGGGGGGCCCAGACCCAGTTCTTC. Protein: CASSEGGGAQTQFF.

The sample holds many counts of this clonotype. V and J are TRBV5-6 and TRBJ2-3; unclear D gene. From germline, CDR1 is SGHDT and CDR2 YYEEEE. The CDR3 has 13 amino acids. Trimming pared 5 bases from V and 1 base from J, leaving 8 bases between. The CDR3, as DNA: TGTGCCAGCAGTCCTACAGGCACAGATACGCAGTATTTT. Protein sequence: CASSPTGTDTQYF.

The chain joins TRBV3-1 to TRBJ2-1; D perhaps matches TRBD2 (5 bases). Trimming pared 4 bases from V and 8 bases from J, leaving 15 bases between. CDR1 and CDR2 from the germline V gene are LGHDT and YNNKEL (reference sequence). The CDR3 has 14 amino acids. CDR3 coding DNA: TGTGCCAGCAGCCTTGGACTGAGTTCCGATGAGCAGTTCTTC. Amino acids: CASSLGLSSDEQFF.

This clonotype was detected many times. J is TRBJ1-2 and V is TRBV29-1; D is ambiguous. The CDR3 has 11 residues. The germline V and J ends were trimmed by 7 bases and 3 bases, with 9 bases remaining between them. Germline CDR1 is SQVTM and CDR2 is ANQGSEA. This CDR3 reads CSEDCDYGYTF. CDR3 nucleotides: TGCAGCGAAGACTGTGACTATGGCTACACCTTC.

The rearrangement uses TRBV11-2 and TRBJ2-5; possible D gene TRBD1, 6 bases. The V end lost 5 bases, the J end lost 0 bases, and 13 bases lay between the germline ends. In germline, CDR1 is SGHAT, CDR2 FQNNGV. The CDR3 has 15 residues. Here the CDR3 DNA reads TGTGCCAGCAGCGAAGAAAGACAGGACCAAGAGACCCAGTACTTC. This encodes CASSEERQDQETQYF.

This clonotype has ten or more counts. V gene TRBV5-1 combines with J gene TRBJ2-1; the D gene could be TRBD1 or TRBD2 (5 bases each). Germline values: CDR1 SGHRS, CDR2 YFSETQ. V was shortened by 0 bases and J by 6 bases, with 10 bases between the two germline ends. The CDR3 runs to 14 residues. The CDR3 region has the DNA TGCGCCAGCAGCTTGGCCAGGGAGTTCAATGAGCAGTTCTTC. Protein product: CASSLAREFNEQFF.